The T cell receptor beta chain described here comes from a study of beta chain features in type 1 diabetes. Study-wide context: Age, gender, cell numbers and subset yield matched between patients and controls.

V lost 6 bases, J lost 3 bases, and 5 bases stayed unmatched. The CDR3 is made up of 13 amino acids. Germline CDR1 is ENHRY and CDR2 is SYGVKD. Donors underwent one heparinised blood draw, 90 to 150 mL on average. Overall study results and limits: Across all four CD4+ subsets, people with type 1 diabetes showed modestly shorter TCRB CDR3s. TCRB repertoires of naive, central memory and Treg cells appeared more similar among patients than among healthy donors. Here, the possible influence of HLA type (on TCRB rearrangement) remained unresolved.

On this clone: Its cognate antigen is unknown.

TCRB transcripts that were expressed got sequenced, as all of the isolated RNA had been reverse transcribed. Libraries were prepared by immunoSEQ multiplex PCR; TCRdb keeps only in-frame clonotypes and omits some of them. The sample carries 160,000 or so clones, around 63% recorded once. The receptor was derived from a man aged 30 to 45 with type 1 diabetes. Material: naive CD4+ T cells from blood. This chain uses TRBV10-3 with TRBJ2-7, with 7 nucleotides matching TRBD1. The CDR3 loop is CAIRRQGDYEQYF. Here the CDR3 DNA reads TGTGCCATCAGAAGACAGGGCGACTACGAGCAGTACTTC.